The TCR beta chain described here comes from a study of CD8 T cells in Susac syndrome. Controls comprised healthy donors matched for age and sex. Study results and limitations: In its TCR sequencing and HLA analysis, the study acknowledged that the number of individuals was relatively small.

Random hexamers primed reverse transcription of about 0.45 to 1 ug RNA. The immunoSEQ assay covered 54 Vbeta and 13 Jbeta segments for CDR3. Via MiXCR, TCRdb re-called the immunoSEQ multiplex PCR reads, giving one row per CDR3 protein. The data show about 160,000 distinct CDR3 sequences, with roughly nine tenths seen just once and around 0.075% held by the top ten. This clonotype occurred once. Its antigen is as yet unknown. The V end was cut by 3 bases, the J end by 7 bases, with 13 bases between. Germline CDR1 and CDR2: SGHTA and FQGNSA. The CDR3 covers 14 residues. The TCR sequence derives from a human donor in good health. The rearrangement joins TRBV7-2 to TRBJ2-4; either TRBD1 or TRBD2 may fit D (5 bases each). Sample: CD4+ T cells from PBMCs. CDR3 residues: CASSFEGRKNIQYF. The CDR3 DNA sequence: TGTGCCAGCAGCTTCGAGGGGCGGAAGAACATTCAGTACTTC.